Each of the 20 T cell receptor beta chains below was sequenced from the same sample in a study of blood T cell repertoires in COVID-19. Profiled with immunoSEQ multiplex PCR; TCRdb holds only in-frame clones, not every one. The table includes 150,000 to 200,000 clones, approximately 78% detected once. Sequencing input: peripheral blood. The origin of the receptors is a woman older than 75 with active or convalescent COVID-19.

J is TRBJ2-1 and V is TRBV19; 10 nucleotides line up with TRBD2. From germline, CDR1 is LNHDA and CDR2 SQIVND (reference sequence). The J segment lost 4 bases and the V segment lost 4 bases, leaving 7 bases of the junction unmatched. The CDR3 runs 16 residues. DNA for the CDR3: TGTGCCAGTAGTAGGGTAGCGGGGGGCCAATACAATGAGCAGTTCTTC. This translates into CASSRVAGGQYNEQFF.

The chain combines TRBV6-2 or TRBV6-3 with TRBJ2-7, with D perhaps matching TRBD1 (5 bases). The CDR3 length is 14 residues. Germline CDR1 reads MNHEY; CDR2 reads SVGEGT. V was pared by 0 bases and J by 11 bases, with 17 bases between. CDR3 nucleotides: TGTGCCAGCAGTTACTCGAACGTCAGGGTCATCAAGTACTTC. Its translation is CASSYSNVRVIKYF.

This chain connects TRBV6-6 to TRBJ1-6, with D possibly TRBD1 on 5 matching bases. Germline V lookup: CDR1 MNHNY, CDR2 SVGAGI (reference sequence). The CDR3 runs 15 residues. V was shortened by 5 bases and J by 10 bases, with 18 bases between the two germline ends. CDR3 residues: CASSLRDGGESPLHF. The DNA of the CDR3 is TGTGCCAGCAGTCTCCGGGACGGGGGGGAATCACCCCTCCACTTT.

The gene calls are TRBV7-2 and TRBJ2-1; TRBD2 agrees at 8 bases. Germline values: CDR1 SGHTA, CDR2 FQGNSA. After removal of 6 bases from V and 4 bases from J, the junction contained 11 bases not matched to a gene. The CDR3 is made up of 16 amino acids. Here the CDR3 reads CASSLSGGGPYNEQFF. CDR3 DNA: TGTGCCAGCAGTCTCTCGGGGGGGGGACCTTACAATGAGCAGTTCTTC.

This chain uses TRBV2 with TRBJ1-6, with unresolved D. In germline, CDR1 is SNHLY, CDR2 FYNNEI. Trimming stripped 6 bases from V and 0 bases from J, with 9 bases between. The CDR3 has 15 amino acids. The CDR3 loop reads CASRVGSSYNSPLHF. The DNA of the CDR3 is TGTGCCAGCAGGGTAGGGAGCTCCTATAATTCACCCCTCCACTTT.

The V and J genes are TRBV19 and TRBJ1-4; no firm D call. The CDR3 has 17 residues. Trimming stripped 3 bases from V and 5 bases from J, with 19 bases between. Germline assignment: CDR1 LNHDA and CDR2 SQIVND (reference sequence). In nucleotides, the CDR3 is TGTGCCAGTAGTATCCTCCCCCCCGGGTTCGAGAATGAAAAACTGTTTTTT. Its protein is CASSILPPGFENEKLFF. Full variable domain (rest looked up from reference TRBV19 and TRBJ1-4): DGGITQSPKYLFRKEGQNVTLSCEQNLNHDAMYWYRQDPGQGLRLIYYSQIVNDFQKGDIAEGYSVSREKKESFPLTVTSAQKNPTAFYLCASSILPPGFENEKLFFGSGTQLSVL.

This rearrangement joins TRBV28 to TRBJ1-2; 8 bases match TRBD1. This CDR3 region has 13 residues. V was clipped by 3 bases and J by 8 bases; unmatched bases: 5. CDR1 is MDHEN and CDR2 is SYDVKM in the germline V gene. CDR3 sequence reads: CASSLDRVGGYTF. CDR3 nucleotides: TGTGCCAGCAGTTTGGACAGGGTAGGGGGCTACACCTTC.

The J gene is TRBJ2-3, the V gene TRBV3-1 (or the pseudogene TRBV3-2); possibly TRBD2 for D (7 bases). CDR1 LGHDT and CDR2 YNNKEL come from the germline V gene (reference sequence). CDR3 size: 15 residues. The V and J ends lost 4 bases and 6 bases respectively, with 17 bases between them. This CDR3 reads CASSLPQGGGDTQYF. Here the CDR3 DNA reads TGTGCCAGCAGCCTCCCACAAGGGGGGGGCGATACGCAGTATTTT.

The chain combines TRBV7-3 with TRBJ1-2, with 8 nucleotides matching TRBD1. Germline V lookup: CDR1 SGHTA, CDR2 FQGTGA. The CDR3 runs to 13 residues. V lost 5 bases and J lost 4; bases outside the gene matches: 3. CDR3 protein: CASSHRGGYGYTF. The CDR3, as DNA: TGTGCCAGCAGCCACAGGGGGGGCTATGGCTACACCTTC.

V gene TRBV29-1 combines with J gene TRBJ2-7; no definite D call. The CDR3 extends over 14 amino acids. Trimming stripped 0 bases from V and 5 bases from J, with 14 bases between. Looked up from germline, CDR1 is SQVTM and CDR2 is ANQGSEA. Here the CDR3 reads CSVEDSQDRNEQYF. The CDR3 coding sequence is TGCAGCGTTGAAGATTCTCAGGATAGGAACGAGCAGTACTTC.

The chain carries TRBV18 and TRBJ1-4, with D tentatively TRBD1 (6 bases). V was trimmed by 6 bases and J by 3 bases, leaving 17 bases between them. Germline CDR1 is KGHSH and CDR2 is LQKENI. The CDR3 totals 16 residues. For the CDR3, the DNA is TGTGCCAGCTCCCGGGCGGGGGGCCTGGCTAATGAAAAACTGTTTTTT. Translated, it gives CASSRAGGLANEKLFF.

This clone showed up just a few times. The chain joins TRBV7-2 to TRBJ2-4; 9 bases fit TRBD2. V shed 1 base, J shed 9 bases, and the junction held 13 bases outside the gene matches. Germline V CDR1 and CDR2: SGHTA, FQGNSA. CDR3 size: 17 residues. CDR3: CASSLGWVSGGEVIQYF. The CDR3 DNA follows: TGTGCCAGCAGCTTAGGTTGGGTTAGCGGGGGTGAAGTCATTCAGTACTTC.

About this clone itself: The sample contains more than one DNA sequence encoding this CDR3. V and J are TRBV9 and TRBJ2-3, with 7 nucleotides matching TRBD1. Trimming removed 0 bases from V and 4 bases from J; junction bases left unmatched: 5. This CDR3 region has 15 residues. Germline V gene lookup returns CDR1 SGDLS and CDR2 YYNGEE. The CDR3 nucleotides read TGTGCCAGCAGCGTAGGTTCAGGGGGATCAGATACGCAGTATTTT. This sequence encodes CASSVGSGGSDTQYF.

The V gene is TRBV5-1, the J gene TRBJ1-2; D is uncertain. Trimming shortened V by 4 bases and J by 7 bases, and 14 bases separated the two germline ends. There are 13 residues in the CDR3. Looked up from germline, CDR1 is SGHRS and CDR2 is YFSETQ. Here the CDR3 reads CASSPEVGFGYTF. Here the CDR3 DNA reads TGCGCCAGCAGCCCTGAGGTCGGGTTTGGCTACACCTTC. Filled out from reference TRBV5-1 and TRBJ1-2, the complete variable domain reads KAGVTQTPRYLIKTRGQQVTLSCSPISGHRSVSWYQQTPGQGLQFLFEYFSETQRNKGNFPGRFSGRQFSNSRSEMNVSTLELGDSALYLCASSPEVGFGYTFGSGTRLTVV.

This clone was seen just once. V is TRBV2 and J is TRBJ2-5, with D perhaps TRBD2 (6 bases). V was cut by 7 bases and J by 7 bases, with 16 bases left in between. Germline V gene sequence: CDR1 SNHLY, CDR2 FYNNEI. The CDR3 is 13 residues long. Written as DNA, the CDR3 is TGTGCCAGCACTCTCGAAGGGACTGGGACCCAGTACTTC. It encodes CASTLEGTGTQYF.

The count of this clone is one. The chain recombines TRBV3-1 (or the pseudogene TRBV3-2) with TRBJ2-7; 11 nucleotides match TRBD1. The CDR3 has 14 residues. Germline V gives CDR1 LGHDT, CDR2 YNNKEL (reference sequence). The V and J ends lost 4 bases and 4 bases, in that order; junction bases with no gene match: 3. The CDR3 DNA sequence: TGTGCCAGCAGCCTAGGGACAGGGGGGTACGAGCAGTACTTC. Translation: CASSLGTGGYEQYF.

DNA of the CDR3: TGTGCCAGCAGCGCCAGGGGCCAAGACACTGAAGCTTTCTTT. Its protein is CASSARGQDTEAFF. This chain joins TRBV9 and TRBJ1-1; D may be TRBD1 (6 bases). The CDR3 is made up of 14 amino acids. CDR1 and CDR2 (germline): SGDLS, YYNGEE. Trimming pared 3 bases from V and 3 bases from J, leaving 12 bases between. The variable domain in full, with the rest retrieved from reference TRBV9 and TRBJ1-1, is DSGVTQTPKHLITATGQRVTLRCSPRSGDLSVYWYQQSLDQGLQFLIQYYNGEERAKGNILERFSAQQFPDLHSELNLSSLELGDSALYFCASSARGQDTEAFFGQGTRLTVV.

This chain joins TRBV6-2 or TRBV6-3 and TRBJ1-6, with unresolved D. Germline V gene lookup returns CDR1 MNHEY and CDR2 SVGEGT. The CDR3 is 16 residues long. The V end lost 2 bases, the J end lost 8 bases, and 16 bases lay between the germline ends. CDR3 amino acids: CASSYTSSVADSPLHF. In DNA form, the CDR3 reads TGTGCCAGCAGTTACACCTCTTCAGTAGCAGATTCACCCCTCCACTTT.

V and J are TRBV24-1 and TRBJ1-2, with unresolved D. V lost 4 bases to trimming and J lost 1 base, with 12 bases between them. The CDR3 runs to 15 residues. Germline loops: CDR1 KGHDR, CDR2 SFDVKD. The CDR3 loop is CATSEGSRGNYGYTF. As DNA, the CDR3 is TGTGCCACCAGTGAGGGCTCCCGGGGTAACTATGGCTACACCTTC.

This chain's CDR3 is CASSQGSSGGFLDTQYF. The CDR3 DNA reads TGTGCCAGCAGCCAAGGGAGTAGCGGGGGGTTTTTAGATACGCAGTATTTT. The chain couples TRBV4-2 to TRBJ2-3; TRBD2 agrees at 10 bases. Germline V lookup: CDR1 LGHNA, CDR2 YNFKEQ. Unmatched junction bases numbered 9, after V lost 1 base and J lost 5 bases. CDR3 size: 17 residues.